This T cell receptor beta chain was retrieved from a study of blood T cells in healthy people across ages (dated by TCRdb to between 2015 and 2017). A note on the overall study: In model experiments, template switching captured about one uniquely barcoded TCR beta cDNA molecule for every two T cells. The donors were divided into four age groups: young (average around 16 years), middle-aged (under 40), aged (roughly 66) and long-lived (approximately 74). Two additional independent replicas of 1 million unique cDNA reads from the same blood draw were analyzed for two donors (one aged 18 to 30 and one aged 80 or older). To track age-related changes in TCR beta repertoire diversity, the study relied on deep sequencing normalized with unique cDNA molecular identifiers. To avoid experimental bias, donors of different ages were randomly spread across the sequencing lanes. Results the study describes overall, beyond this receptor: Bulk unsorted PBMC profiling prevented conclusive comparison of naive and antigen-experienced compartments. A strong correlation was found between observed TCR beta diversity and the percentage of naive T cells measured by flow cytometry. The CMV infection status of donors was not known, potentially confounding age-related changes in expanded clonotypes. Compared with the aged group, the long-lived group had more naive CD4+ T cells, fewer expanded clones and increased TCR diversity, a pattern suggesting age selection. As age increased, observed TCR beta diversity per million T cells dropped in a roughly linear way, and a significant reduction was already evident by age 40. Estimates of total diversity based on one million sequenced T cells were considered lower bounds and underestimates.

Only a few counts were recorded for this clonotype. The specificity of this receptor is unknown. No much larger clonotype is one base removed from it; base qualities were not supplied. CDR1 and CDR2 are drawn from the germline V gene: MGHRA, YSYEKL. The CDR3, cysteine through phenylalanine, is 14 amino acids long. Only the CDR3 DNA is retained, 42 bases long and in frame from the first base. The donors were roughly 40 Caucasian individuals from Russia, aged roughly 6 to 100 years, who were systemically healthy. Each donor gave around 9.9 milliliters of peripheral blood, collected into EDTA-treated Vacutainer tubes. Ficoll-Paque density-gradient centrifugation was used to isolate PBMCs, with at least 7 million per sample. Trizol reagent was used to extract total RNA from PBMCs, with at least 5.5 micrograms per sample. The percentages of naive CD45RAhigh/CD27high T cells were determined by flow cytometry on a PBMC aliquot from every donor.

Receptor amplification or capture employed 5' RACE. TCRdb shows the sequencer as Illumina HiSeq 2500. A second PCR of roughly 7 to 11 cycles was performed with a sample-barcoded 5' primer and a J-beta primer mix. A template-switch 5' adaptor carrying 12 random nucleotides introduced a unique molecular identifier onto each TCR beta cDNA molecule. Each sample yielded at least 2.5 million CDR3-containing paired-end reads. First-strand cDNA synthesis was performed from all RNA using the Mint cDNA synthesis kit, with priming by a TRBC-specific oligonucleotide. After uracil-DNA glycosylase treatment, a first 18-cycle PCR used universal primers M1SS and BC2_uni_R on all cDNA. Per the original workflow: For normalization, 1 million high-quality reads were randomly selected from each sample, with every read carrying a distinct molecular identifier. Instead of being binned into consensus sequences, reads that shared molecular identifiers were thrown out. MiTCR, with a Q25 quality threshold and the strictest error-elimination algorithm, was used for CDR3 identification, clonotype clustering and error correction. A nonparametric unseen species model with Euler transformation was used to estimate lower-bound total TCR beta diversity. The public sequencing data were trimmed at Q25 with fastp and processed into clonotypes with MiXCR by TCRdb, which kept only in-frame beta chains. Identical CDR3 proteins give one entry, which carries the most common genes and DNA. TCRdb's processing, not the authors' own work, is the source of the V and J calls. This sample has about 830,000 distinct CDR3 sequences in its table, and about 59% of those were observed once. Jointly, the top ten make up 28% of the sample.

This receptor was taken from a man aged 25-45 years in good health. Sample: blood. The chain links TRBV4-1 with TRBJ2-5; a tentative D call is TRBD1 (5 bases match). The DNA matches TRBJ2-7 better at its end, which makes the J call doubtful. The sequenced DNA is TGCGCCAGCAGCCAAGCTACGCAGGGTTACGAGCAGTACTTC. Its protein product is CASSQATQGYEQYF.